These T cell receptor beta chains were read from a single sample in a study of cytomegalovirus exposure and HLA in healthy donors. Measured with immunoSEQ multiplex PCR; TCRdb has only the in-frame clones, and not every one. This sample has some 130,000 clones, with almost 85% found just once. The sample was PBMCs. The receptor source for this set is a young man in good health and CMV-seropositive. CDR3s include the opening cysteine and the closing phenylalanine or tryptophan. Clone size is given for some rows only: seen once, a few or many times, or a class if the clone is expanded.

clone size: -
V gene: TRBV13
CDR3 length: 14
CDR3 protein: CASSPGLAGSPLHF

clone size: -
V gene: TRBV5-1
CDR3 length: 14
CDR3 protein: CASSFGLLRETQYF

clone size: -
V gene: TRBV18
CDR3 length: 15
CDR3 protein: CASSRTGDSNQPQHF

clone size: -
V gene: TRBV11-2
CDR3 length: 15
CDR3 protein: CASSQLAGGPHEQYF

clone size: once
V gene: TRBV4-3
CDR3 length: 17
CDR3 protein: CASSQEGLAVKPDTQYF

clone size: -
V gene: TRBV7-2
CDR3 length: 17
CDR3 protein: CASSLVAGASSYNEQFF

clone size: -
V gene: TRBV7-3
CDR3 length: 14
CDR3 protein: CASSLGQTNSPLHF

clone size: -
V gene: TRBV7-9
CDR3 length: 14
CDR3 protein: CASSPRQGASEAFF

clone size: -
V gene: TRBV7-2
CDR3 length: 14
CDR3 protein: CASSPRTSGREQFF

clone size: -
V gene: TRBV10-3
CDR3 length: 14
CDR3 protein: CAISESGQVHGYTF

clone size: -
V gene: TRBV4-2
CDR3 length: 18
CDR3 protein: CASSQESGRGGLGSPLHF

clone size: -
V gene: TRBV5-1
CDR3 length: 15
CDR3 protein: CASSLAGGAGQPQHF

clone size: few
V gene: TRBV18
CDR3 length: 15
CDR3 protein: CASSPSGGASGEQFF

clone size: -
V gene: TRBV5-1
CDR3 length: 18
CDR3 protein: CASSPGTSGRAAYNEQFF

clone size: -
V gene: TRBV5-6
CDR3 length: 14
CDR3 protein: CASSPDQGGYGYTF

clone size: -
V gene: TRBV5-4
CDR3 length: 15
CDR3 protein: CASSRFLDTEDEQYF

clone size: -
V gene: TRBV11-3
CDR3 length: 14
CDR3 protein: CASSWTQTSGELFF

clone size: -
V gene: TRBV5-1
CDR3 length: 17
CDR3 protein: CASSYGSTRGNTYEQYF

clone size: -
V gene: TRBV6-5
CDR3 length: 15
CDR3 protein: CASSYQYSGTYEQYF

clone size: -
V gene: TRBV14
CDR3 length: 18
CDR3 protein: CASSQEGYAGGTTDTQYF

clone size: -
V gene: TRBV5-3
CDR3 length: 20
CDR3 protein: CARSLSNGTSGAWGTGELFF

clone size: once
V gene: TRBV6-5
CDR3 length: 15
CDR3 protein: CASNPPGQANTEAFF

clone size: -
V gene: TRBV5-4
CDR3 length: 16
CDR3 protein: CASSQGQGPPNYGYTF

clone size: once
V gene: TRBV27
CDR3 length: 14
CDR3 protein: CASSPDRVTYEQYF

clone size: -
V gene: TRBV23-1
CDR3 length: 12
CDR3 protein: CASSPGADGYTF

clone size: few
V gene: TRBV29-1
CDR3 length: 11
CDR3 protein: CSARGRDGYTF

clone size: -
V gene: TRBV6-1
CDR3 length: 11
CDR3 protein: CASTGGNEQFF

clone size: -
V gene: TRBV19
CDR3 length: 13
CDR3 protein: CASSTALPGELFF

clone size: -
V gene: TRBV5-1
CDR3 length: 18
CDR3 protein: CASSQPGQGAYDNSPLHF

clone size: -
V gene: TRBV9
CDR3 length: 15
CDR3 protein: CASSGGTGGGTEAFF

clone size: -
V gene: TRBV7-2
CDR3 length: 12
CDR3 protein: CASSFDRVGYTF

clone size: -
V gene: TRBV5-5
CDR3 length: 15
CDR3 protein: CASSLFRDKLYGYTF

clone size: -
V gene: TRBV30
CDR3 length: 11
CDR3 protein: CAWSAPREQYF

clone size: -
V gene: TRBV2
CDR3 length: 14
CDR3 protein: CASTKEARVYGYTF

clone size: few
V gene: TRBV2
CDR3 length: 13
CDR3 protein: CASSRSRGYEQYF

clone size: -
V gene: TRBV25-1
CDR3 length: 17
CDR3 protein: CASSDYTSGPEGDTQYF

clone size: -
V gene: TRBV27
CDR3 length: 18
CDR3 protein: CASSRRGDSGRKEGEQYF

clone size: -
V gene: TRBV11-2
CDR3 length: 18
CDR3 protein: CASSPRGAGQSNTGELFF

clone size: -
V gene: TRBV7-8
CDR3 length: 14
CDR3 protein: CASSSSGGNQPQHF

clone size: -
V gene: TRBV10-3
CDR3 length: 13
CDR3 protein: CAICSRGDTEAFF

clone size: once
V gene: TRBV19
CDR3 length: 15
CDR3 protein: CASSIGDRNNQPQHF

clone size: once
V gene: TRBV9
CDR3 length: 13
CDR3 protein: CASSVRGGVGYTF

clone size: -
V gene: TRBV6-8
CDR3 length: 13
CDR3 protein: CASSYPPRNEQYF

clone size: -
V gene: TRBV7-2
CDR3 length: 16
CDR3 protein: CASSFRQGARYNEQFF

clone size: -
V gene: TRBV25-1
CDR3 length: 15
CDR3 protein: CASGKSGGADNEQFF

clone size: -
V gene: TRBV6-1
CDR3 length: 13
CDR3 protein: CASSEHRNTEAFF

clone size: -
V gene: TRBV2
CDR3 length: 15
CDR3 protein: CASSGGDSSQETQYF

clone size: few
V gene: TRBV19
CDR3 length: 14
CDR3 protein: CASSMSGTGYEQYF

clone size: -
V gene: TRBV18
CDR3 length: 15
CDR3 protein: CASSPLSVEDNEQFF

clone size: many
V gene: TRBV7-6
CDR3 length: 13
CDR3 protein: CASSSGDNYGYTF

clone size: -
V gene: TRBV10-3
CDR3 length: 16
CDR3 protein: CATSDELAGDHGELFF

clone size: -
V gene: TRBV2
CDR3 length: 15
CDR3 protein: CASRSSTGGNQPQHF

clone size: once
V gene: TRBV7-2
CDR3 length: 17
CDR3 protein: CASSLSGWGGGITEAFF

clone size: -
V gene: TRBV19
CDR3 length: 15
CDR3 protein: CASRTRTGGEETQYF

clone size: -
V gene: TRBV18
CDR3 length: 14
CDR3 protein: CASSPYRGDYGYTF

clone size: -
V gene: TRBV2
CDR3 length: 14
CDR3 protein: CASVRTGVPGELFF

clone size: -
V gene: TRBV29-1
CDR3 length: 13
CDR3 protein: CSVRGTGTYEQYF